This T cell receptor (beta chain) was recovered during a study of shared clonotypes between healthy human individuals (dated by TCRdb to 2018 to 2020). Broadly, across the study: Two women and three men aged 18 to 49 years were included in the cohort. For each donor, CD4 naive and CD4 memory were each run on three plates, CD8 naive on two plates, and CD8 memory on one plate. The study deeply sequenced blood TCR repertoires of about five healthy adults to estimate repertoire size and the extent of clonotype sharing between individuals. To increase sequencing depth and limit assay-specific biases, different laboratories used diverse techniques to prepare libraries and sequence TCR repertoires. Between about 0.8 and 9 billion PBMCs per donor were obtained by leukapheresis.

Study-level results and caveats: Clonotypes shared by all four sorted-subset donors showed higher generation probabilities than non-shared clonotypes. Because the study included only a small number of donors, the genetic and exposure-history diversity represented was limited. Based on pairwise subsampling, the degree of clonotype sharing among donors was expected to be affected by sequencing depth. Rarefaction of sorted-subset datasets indicated incomplete sequencing despite the large sequencing depth. Sharing across four donors was observed for approximately 5% of naive CD4, 3% to 4% of naive CD8, roughly 2.4% of memory CD4, and around 0.4% of memory CD8 clonotypes. Naive subsets generally had larger estimated clonotype richness than memory subsets. Sampling was restricted to blood, and TCR repertoires in tissues likely differ from the TCR repertoires found in blood.

For the CD8 naive samples, CD45RO-negative cells were positively selected for CCR7, yielding a CD45RA+CCR7+ population from which TemRA cells were excluded. The donors were healthy, HIV-negative adults who had no recently reported acute infections or vaccinations. Only Caucasian adults living in Nashville, Tennessee, USA were represented among the donors. Blood was obtained by leukapheresis, after which PBMCs were separated by Ficoll-Histopaque density gradient centrifugation and cryopreserved in liquid nitrogen vapor phase. Analytical flow cytometry was used to check the purity and quantity of every magnetically sorted T cell population. Each sorted fraction had its genomic DNA isolated and then quantified by UV absorbance on a Nanodrop 2000c. Note on this clone: The clone's antigen remains unknown. No much larger clone is present one base from it, and per-base qualities are unavailable.

Using the deep immunoSEQ assay, TCR CDR3 regions were amplified from genomic DNA by multiplex PCR. Genomic DNA extracted from each cell subset was distributed evenly over all wells of several immunoSEQ 96-well plates, and each plate served as one replicate. For sorted subsets, about 200 ng genomic DNA, equal to about 30,000 T cell genomes, was loaded into each replicate PCR. Purified libraries were measured with a Qubit 3.0 fluorometer, size-checked on a Bioanalyzer 2100, and measured again with the KAPA Library Quantification kit. Each immunoSEQ 96-well plate was sequenced on its own single-read 150-cycle Illumina NextSeq 550 flow cell. The original pipeline was this. The immunoSEQ output contained only junctional sequences without quality scores, so filtering could not match that applied to full-length reads. To assign V/J genes and CDR3, sequences were annotated against IMGT germline references using PyIR, a Python wrapper for IgBLAST v1.9. Reads were filtered out if the reads had weak V/J assignments (E-value above 1e-6), no CDR3, stop codons, out-of-frame junctions, or ambiguous translated residues. V3J clonotypes were defined by identical inferred V gene, J gene, and CDR3 amino acid sequence. Percentage overlap between repertoires was calculated by dividing the number of shared unique clonotypes by the size of the smaller repertoire. RTK rarefaction, the Chao1 estimator, and Recon v2.1 estimates of unobserved clonotypes were used to assess repertoire richness. Generation probabilities were computed with OLGA for all TCRbeta clonotypes obtained by the gDNA method from a few donors. Entries here come from immuneACCESS through TCRdb and include only in-frame sequences with V and J called. Some clones fail to appear in such tables; in the studies checked, an unresolved V gene covers under half of the shortfall, and the cause of the remainder is unknown. V, J and clone size reflect that table, while D and trimming were determined from the DNA. The sample has approximately 740,000 clones on record, about 91% of them singletons. Of the sample, more than 20% is held by the ten largest clones.

Sequencing was performed on naive CD8+ T cells sorted from blood. This sample's cell subset or site label indicates: CD45RA+CCR7+. The sequence came from a man aged 30-40 years in good health.

CDR3 protein: CASSLSSGSPYEQYF. The nucleotide sequence is TGTGCCAGCAGCTTATCTAGCGGTTCTCCCTACGAGCAGTACTTC. The chain couples TRBV7-9 to TRBJ2-7; the central 7 bases match TRBD2. Trimming takes 2 bases off V and 2 bases off J; junction bases not matched to a gene: 6. CDR1 and CDR2, per the germline V gene (reference sequence), are SEHNR and FQNEAQ. The CDR3 starts with the cysteine, ends with the phenylalanine, and has 15 residues. Only the CDR3 DNA is retained, 45 bases long and in frame from the first base.